This TCR beta chain derives from a study of cytomegalovirus exposure and HLA in healthy donors. For the study at large: An early data release held 75 million to 100 million unique TCRs from HLA-typed donors.

V was pared by 5 bases and J by 10 bases, with 13 bases between. Germline assignment: CDR1 SGHRS and CDR2 YFSETQ. The CDR3 totals 12 residues. In the PCR, 60 Vbeta and 13 Jbeta primers were used. Assay used: immunoSEQ multiplex PCR; TCRdb lists only in-frame clones, some missing. The table records 210,000 or so clones, 76% of them present only once. Sequenced input: PBMCs. The receptor was isolated from a man aged 18 to 29 in good health and CMV-seronegative. The chain employs TRBV5-1 and TRBJ2-1, with a possible D match to TRBD1 (6 bases). This CDR3 reads CASSFTGYEQFF. CDR3 bases: TGCGCCAGCAGTTTTACAGGGTACGAGCAGTTCTTC.